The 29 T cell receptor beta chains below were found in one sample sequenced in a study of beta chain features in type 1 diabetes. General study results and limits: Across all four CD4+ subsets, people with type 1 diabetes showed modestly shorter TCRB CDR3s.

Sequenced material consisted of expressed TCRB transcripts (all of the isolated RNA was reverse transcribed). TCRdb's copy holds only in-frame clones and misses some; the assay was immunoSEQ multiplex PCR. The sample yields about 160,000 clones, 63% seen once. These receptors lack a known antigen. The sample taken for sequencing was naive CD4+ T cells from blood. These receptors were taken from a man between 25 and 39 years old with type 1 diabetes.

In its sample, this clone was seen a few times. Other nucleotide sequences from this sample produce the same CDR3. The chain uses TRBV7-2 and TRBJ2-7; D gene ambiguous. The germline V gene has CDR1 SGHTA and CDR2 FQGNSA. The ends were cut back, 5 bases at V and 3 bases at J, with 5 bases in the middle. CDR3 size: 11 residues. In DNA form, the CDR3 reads TGTGCCAGCAGCGAAAGCTACGAGCAGTACTTC. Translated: CASSESYEQYF.

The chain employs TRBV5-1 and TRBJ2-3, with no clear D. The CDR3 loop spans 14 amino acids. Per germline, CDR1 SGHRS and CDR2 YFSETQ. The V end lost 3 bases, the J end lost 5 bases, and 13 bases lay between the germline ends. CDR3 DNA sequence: TGCGCCAGCAGCTCGGACCGGTTAGGAGATACGCAGTATTTT. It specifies CASSSDRLGDTQYF.

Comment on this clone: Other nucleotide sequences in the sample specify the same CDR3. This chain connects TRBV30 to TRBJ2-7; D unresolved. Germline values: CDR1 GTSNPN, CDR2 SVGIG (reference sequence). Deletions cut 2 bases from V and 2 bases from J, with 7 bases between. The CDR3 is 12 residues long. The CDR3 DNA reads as TGTGCCTGGAGTCCAACAGCCTACGAGCAGTACTTC. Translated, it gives CAWSPTAYEQYF. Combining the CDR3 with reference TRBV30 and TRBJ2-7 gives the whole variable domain SQTIHQWPATLVQPVGSPLSLECTVEGTSNPNLYWYRQAAGRGLQLLFYSVGIGQISSEVPQNLSASRPQDRQFILSSKKLLLSDSGFYLCAWSPTAYEQYFGPGTRLTVT.

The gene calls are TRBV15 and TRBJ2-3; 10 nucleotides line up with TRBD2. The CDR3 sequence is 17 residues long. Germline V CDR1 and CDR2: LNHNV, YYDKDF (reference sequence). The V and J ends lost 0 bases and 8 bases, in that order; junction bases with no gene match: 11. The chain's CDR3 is CATSRDLASGGAGTQYF. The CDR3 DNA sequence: TGTGCCACCAGCAGAGATCTGGCTAGCGGGGGTGCGGGTACGCAGTATTTT.

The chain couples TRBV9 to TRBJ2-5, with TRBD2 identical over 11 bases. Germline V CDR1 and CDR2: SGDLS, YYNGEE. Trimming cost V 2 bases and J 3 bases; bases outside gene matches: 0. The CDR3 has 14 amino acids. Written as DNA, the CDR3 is TGTGCCAGCAGCGTGGGACTAGCGGAAGAGACCCAGTACTTC. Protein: CASSVGLAEETQYF.

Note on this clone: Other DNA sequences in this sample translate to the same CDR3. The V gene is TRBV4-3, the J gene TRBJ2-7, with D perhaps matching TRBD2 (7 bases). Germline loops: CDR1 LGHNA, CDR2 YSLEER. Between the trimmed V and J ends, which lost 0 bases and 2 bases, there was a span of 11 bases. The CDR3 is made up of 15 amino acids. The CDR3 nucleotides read TGCGCCAGCAGCCAAGACCGCGGGGGCACCTACGAGCAGTACTTC. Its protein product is CASSQDRGGTYEQYF.

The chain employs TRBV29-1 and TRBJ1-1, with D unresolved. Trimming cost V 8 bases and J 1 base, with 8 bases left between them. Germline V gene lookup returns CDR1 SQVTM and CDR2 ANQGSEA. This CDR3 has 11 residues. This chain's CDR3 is CSIIRNTEAFF. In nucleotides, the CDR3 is TGCAGCATTATTAGGAACACTGAAGCTTTCTTT. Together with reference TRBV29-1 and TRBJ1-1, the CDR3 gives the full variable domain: SAVISQKPSRDICQRGTSLTIQCQVDSQVTMMFWYRQQPGQSLTLIATANQGSEATYESGFVIDKFPISRPNLTFSTLTVSNMSPEDSSIYLCSIIRNTEAFFGQGTRLTVV.

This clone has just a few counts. The CDR3 sequence: CSARAEETQYF. In DNA form, the CDR3 reads TGCAGTGCTAGAGCAGAGGAGACCCAGTACTTC. The rearrangement joins TRBV20-1 to TRBJ2-5; no reliable D call. Per the germline V gene, CDR1 is DFQATT and CDR2 is SNEGSKA (reference sequence). Trimming took 1 base from V and 5 from J, leaving 5 bases between them. The CDR3 extends over 11 amino acids.

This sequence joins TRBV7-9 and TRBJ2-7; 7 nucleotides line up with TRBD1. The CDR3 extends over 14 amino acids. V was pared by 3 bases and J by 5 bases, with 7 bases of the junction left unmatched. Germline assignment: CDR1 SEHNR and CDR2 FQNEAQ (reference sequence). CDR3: CASSFDRVMDEQYF. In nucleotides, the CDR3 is TGTGCCAGCAGCTTCGACAGGGTAATGGACGAGCAGTACTTC.

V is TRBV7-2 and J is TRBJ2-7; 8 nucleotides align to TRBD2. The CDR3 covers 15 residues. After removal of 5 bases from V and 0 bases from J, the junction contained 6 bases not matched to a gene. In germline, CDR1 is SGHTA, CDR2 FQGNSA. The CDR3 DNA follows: TGTGCCAGCAGCGGAGTAGCGGGGAGCTCCTACGAGCAGTACTTC. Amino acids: CASSGVAGSSYEQYF.

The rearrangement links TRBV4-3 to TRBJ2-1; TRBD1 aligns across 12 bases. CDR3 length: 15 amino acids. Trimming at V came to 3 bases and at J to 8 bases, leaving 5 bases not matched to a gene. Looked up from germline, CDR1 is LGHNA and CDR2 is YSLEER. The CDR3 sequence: CASSHPGQGAHEQFF. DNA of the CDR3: TGCGCCAGCAGCCACCCGGGACAGGGGGCCCATGAGCAGTTCTTC.

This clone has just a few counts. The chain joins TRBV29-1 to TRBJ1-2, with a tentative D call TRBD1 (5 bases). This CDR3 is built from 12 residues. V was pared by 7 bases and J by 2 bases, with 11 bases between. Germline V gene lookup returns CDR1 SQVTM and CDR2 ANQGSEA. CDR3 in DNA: TGCAGCGGCCATGACAGAAACTATGGCTACACCTTC. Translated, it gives CSGHDRNYGYTF.

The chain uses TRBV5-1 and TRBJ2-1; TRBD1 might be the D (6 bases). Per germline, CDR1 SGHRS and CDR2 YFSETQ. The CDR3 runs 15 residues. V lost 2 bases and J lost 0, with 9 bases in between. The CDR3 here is CASSFQGLSYNEQFF. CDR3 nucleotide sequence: TGCGCCAGCAGCTTTCAGGGGCTCTCCTACAATGAGCAGTTCTTC.

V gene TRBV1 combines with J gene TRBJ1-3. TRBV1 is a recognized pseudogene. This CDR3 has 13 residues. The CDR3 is CTSYSVAGNTIYF. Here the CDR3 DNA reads TGCACCAGCTACTCGGTGGCTGGAAACACCATATATTTT.

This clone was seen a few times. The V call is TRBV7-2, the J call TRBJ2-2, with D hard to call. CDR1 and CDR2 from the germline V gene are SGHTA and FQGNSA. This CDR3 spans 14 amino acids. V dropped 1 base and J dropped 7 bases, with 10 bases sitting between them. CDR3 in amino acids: CASSLGPTGGELFF. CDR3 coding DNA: TGTGCCAGCAGCTTAGGCCCGACGGGCGGGGAGCTGTTTTTT.

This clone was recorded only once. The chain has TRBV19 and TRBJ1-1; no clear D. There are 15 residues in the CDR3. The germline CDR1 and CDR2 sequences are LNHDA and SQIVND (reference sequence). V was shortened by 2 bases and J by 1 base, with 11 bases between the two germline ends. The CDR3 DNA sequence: TGTGCCAGTAGTATAATAGAGGATCCGAACACTGAAGCTTTCTTT. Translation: CASSIIEDPNTEAFF.

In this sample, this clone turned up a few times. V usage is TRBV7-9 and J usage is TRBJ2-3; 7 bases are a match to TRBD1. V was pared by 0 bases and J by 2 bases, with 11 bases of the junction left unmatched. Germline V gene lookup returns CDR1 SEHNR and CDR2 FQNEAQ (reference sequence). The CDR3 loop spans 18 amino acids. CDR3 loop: CASSLANLGQPTTDTQYF. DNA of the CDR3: TGTGCCAGCAGCTTAGCGAATTTGGGACAGCCTACCACAGATACGCAGTATTTT. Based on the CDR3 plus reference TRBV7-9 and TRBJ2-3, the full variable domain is DTGVSQNPRHKITKRGQNVTFRCDPISEHNRLYWYRQTLGQGPEFLTYFQNEAQLEKSRLLSDRFSAERPKGSFSTLEIQRTEQGDSAMYLCASSLANLGQPTTDTQYFGPGTRLTVL.

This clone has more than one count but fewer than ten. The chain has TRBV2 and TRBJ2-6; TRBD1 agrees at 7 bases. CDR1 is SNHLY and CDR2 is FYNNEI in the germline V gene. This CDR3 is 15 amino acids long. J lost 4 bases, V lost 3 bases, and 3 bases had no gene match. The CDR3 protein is CASSETGKGANVLTF. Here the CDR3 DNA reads TGTGCCAGCAGTGAGACAGGGAAAGGGGCCAACGTCCTGACTTTC.

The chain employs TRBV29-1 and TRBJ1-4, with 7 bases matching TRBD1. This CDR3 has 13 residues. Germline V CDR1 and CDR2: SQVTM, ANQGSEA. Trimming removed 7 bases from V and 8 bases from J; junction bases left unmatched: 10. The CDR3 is CSAETGQGEKLFF. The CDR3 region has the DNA TGCAGCGCCGAGACAGGGCAGGGCGAAAAACTGTTTTTT.

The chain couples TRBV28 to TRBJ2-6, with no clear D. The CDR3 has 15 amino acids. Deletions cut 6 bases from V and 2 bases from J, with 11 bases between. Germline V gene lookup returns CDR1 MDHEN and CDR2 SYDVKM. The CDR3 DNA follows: TGTGCCAGCAGCCCGCCGGCGGCTGGGGCCAACGTCCTGACTTTC. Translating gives CASSPPAAGANVLTF.

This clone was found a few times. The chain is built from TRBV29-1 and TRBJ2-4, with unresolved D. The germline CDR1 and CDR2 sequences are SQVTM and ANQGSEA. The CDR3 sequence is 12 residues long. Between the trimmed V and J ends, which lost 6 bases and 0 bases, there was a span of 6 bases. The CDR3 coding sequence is TGCAGCGTAAGCCTAGCCAAAAACATTCAGTACTTC. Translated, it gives CSVSLAKNIQYF. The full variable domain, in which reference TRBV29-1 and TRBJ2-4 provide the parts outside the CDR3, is SAVISQKPSRDICQRGTSLTIQCQVDSQVTMMFWYRQQPGQSLTLIATANQGSEATYESGFVIDKFPISRPNLTFSTLTVSNMSPEDSSIYLCSVSLAKNIQYFGAGTRLSVL.

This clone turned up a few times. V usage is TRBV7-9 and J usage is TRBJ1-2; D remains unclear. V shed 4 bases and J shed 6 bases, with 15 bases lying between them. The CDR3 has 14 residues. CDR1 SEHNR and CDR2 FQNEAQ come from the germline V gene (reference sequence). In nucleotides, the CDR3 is TGTGCCAGCAGCTCCACCGAAGGAGTCCATGGCTACACCTTC. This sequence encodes CASSSTEGVHGYTF.

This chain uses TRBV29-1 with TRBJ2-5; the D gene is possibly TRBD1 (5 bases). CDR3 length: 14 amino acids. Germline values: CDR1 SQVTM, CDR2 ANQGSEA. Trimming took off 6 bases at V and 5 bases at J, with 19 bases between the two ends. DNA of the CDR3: TGCAGCGTCCCCACGTTCGACAGACGGGAGACCCAGTACTTC. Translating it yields CSVPTFDRRETQYF. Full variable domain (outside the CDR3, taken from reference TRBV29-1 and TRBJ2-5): SAVISQKPSRDICQRGTSLTIQCQVDSQVTMMFWYRQQPGQSLTLIATANQGSEATYESGFVIDKFPISRPNLTFSTLTVSNMSPEDSSIYLCSVPTFDRRETQYFGPGTRLLVL.

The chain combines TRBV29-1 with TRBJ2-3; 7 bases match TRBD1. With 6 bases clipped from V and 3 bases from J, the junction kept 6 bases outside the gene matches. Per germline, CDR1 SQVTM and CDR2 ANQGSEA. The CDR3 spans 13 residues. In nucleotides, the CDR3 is TGCAGCGTGGGGCTCAGGGGGACAGATACGCAGTATTTT. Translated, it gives CSVGLRGTDTQYF.

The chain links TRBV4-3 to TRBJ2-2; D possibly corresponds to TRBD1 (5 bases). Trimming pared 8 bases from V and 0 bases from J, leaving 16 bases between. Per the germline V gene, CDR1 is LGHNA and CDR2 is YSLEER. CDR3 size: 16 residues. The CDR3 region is CASRVADNSNTGELFF. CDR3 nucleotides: TGCGCCAGCCGAGTTGCGGACAACTCGAACACCGGGGAGCTGTTTTTT.

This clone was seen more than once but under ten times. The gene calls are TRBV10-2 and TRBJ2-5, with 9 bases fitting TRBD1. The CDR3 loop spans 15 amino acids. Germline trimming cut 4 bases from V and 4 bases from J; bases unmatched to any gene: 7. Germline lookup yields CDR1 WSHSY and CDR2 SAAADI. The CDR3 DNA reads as TGCGCCAGCAGTGTTAGGACAGGGGACGGAGAGACCCAGTACTTC. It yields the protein CASSVRTGDGETQYF.

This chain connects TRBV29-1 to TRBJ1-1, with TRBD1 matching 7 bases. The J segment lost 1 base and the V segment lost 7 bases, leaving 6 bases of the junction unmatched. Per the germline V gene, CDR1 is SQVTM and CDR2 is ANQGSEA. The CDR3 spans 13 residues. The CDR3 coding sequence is TGCAGCGCGGGGACAGCTTCGAACACTGAAGCTTTCTTT. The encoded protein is CSAGTASNTEAFF.

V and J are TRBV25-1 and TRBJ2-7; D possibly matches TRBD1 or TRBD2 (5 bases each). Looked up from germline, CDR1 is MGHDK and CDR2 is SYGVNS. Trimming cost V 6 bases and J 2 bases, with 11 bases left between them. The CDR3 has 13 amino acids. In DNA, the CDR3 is TGTGCCAGCAGACCGGGGCCTACCTACGAGCAGTACTTC. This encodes CASRPGPTYEQYF.

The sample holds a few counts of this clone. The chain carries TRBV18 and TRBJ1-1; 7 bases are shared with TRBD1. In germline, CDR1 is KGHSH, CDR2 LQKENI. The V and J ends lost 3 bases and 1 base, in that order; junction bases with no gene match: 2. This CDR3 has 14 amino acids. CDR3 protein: CASSPTGSNTEAFF. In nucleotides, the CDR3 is TGTGCCAGCTCACCGACAGGGTCGAACACTGAAGCTTTCTTT. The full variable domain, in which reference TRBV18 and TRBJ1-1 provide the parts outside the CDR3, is NAGVMQNPRHLVRRRGQEARLRCSPMKGHSHVYWYRQLPEEGLKFMVYLQKENIIDESGMPKERFSAEFPKEGPSILRIQQVVRGDSAAYFCASSPTGSNTEAFFGQGTRLTVV.